This entry features one T cell receptor beta chain sequence. TCRdb used MiXCR to reprocess the RACE reads, holding one entry per CDR3 protein. The data contain 95,000 to 150,000 distinct CDR3 sequences, roughly 15% of them singletons. These data belong to a study of human T cells and chemical hapten exposure. The time point: patch test 1, 2 weeks after DPC sensitization. The sample's treatment: therapeutic diphenylcyclopropenone sensitization with weekly scalp DPC. V was clipped by 1 base and J by 2 bases, with 18 bases between them. This CDR3 contains 17 residues. CDR1 and CDR2 from the germline V gene are DFQATT and SNEGSKA (reference sequence).

This chain joins TRBV20-1 and TRBJ1-5, with D tentatively TRBD1 (6 bases). The sequenced sample was whole blood, obtained in connection with sensitization to the hapten diphenylcyclopropenone (DPC). The TCR was taken from a man younger than 35 with alopecia areata. Some clones in this sample may be carry-over from other donors' samples. CDR3 coding DNA: TGCAGTGCTAGAGCAAGGCGGGACACAACGGGCAATCAGCCCCAGCATTTT. Encoded protein: CSARARRDTTGNQPQHF.